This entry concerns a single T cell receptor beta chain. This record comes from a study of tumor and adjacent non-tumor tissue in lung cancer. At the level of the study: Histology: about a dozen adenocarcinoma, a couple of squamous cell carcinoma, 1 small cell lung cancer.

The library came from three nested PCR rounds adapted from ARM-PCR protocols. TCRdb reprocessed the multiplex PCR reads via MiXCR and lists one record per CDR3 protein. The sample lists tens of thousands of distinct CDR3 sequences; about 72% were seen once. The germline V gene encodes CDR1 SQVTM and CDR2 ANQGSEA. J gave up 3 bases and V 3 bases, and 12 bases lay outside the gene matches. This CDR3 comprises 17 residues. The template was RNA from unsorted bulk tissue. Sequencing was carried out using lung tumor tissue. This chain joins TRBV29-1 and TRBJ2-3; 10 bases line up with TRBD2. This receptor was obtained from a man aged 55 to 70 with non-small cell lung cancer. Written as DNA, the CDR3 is TGCAGCGTTGATGGTACTAGCGGGGATGCTAGTACAGATACGCAGTATTTT. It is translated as CSVDGTSGDASTDTQYF.